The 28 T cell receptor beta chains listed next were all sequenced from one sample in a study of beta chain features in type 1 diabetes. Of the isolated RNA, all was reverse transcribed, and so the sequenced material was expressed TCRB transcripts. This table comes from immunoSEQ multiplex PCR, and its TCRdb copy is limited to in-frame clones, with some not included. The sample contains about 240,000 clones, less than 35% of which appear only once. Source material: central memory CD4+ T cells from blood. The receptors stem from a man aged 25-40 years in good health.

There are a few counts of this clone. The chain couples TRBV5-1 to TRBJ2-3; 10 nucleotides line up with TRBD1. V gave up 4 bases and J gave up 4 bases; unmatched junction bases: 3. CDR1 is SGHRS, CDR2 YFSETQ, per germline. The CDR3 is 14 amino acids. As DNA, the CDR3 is TGCGCCAGCAGCGACGGACAGGGGGCAGATACGCAGTATTTT. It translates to CASSDGQGADTQYF.

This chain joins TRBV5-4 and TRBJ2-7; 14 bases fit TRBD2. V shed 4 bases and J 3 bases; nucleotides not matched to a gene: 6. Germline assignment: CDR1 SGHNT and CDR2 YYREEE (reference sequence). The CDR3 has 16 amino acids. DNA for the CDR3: TGTGCCAGCAGCCCAGGGACTAGCGGGAGTGTCTACGAGCAGTACTTC. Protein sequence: CASSPGTSGSVYEQYF.

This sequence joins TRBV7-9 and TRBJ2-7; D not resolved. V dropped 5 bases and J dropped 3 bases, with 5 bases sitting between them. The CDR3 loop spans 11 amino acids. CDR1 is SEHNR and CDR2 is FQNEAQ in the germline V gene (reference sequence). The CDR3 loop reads CASSGHYEQYF. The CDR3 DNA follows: TGTGCCAGCAGCGGCCACTACGAGCAGTACTTC.

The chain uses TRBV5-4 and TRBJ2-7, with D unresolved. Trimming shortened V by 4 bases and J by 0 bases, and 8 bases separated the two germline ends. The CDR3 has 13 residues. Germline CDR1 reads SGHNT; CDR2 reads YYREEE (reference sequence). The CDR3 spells CASSPEHSYEQYF. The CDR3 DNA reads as TGTGCCAGCAGCCCGGAACACTCCTACGAGCAGTACTTC.

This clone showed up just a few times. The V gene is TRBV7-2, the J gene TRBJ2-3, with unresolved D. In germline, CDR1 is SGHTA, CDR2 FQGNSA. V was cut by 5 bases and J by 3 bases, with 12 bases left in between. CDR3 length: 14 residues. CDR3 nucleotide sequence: TGTGCCAGCAGCGACGGCCACTTTACAGATACGCAGTATTTT. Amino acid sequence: CASSDGHFTDTQYF.

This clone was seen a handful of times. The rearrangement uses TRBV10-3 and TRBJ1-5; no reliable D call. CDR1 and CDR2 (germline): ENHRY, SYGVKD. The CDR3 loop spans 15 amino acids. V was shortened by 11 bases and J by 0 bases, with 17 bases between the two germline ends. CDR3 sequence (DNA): TGTGCCGCCTCGCCGGCCGATCTTAGCAATCAGCCCCAGCATTTT. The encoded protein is CAASPADLSNQPQHF.

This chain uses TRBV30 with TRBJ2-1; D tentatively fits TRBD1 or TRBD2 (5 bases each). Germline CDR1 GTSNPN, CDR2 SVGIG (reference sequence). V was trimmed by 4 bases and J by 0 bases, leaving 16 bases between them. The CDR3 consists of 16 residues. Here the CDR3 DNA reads TGTGCCTGGATTCGGGGCCTGCCGGGCTCCTACAATGAGCAGTTCTTC. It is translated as CAWIRGLPGSYNEQFF.

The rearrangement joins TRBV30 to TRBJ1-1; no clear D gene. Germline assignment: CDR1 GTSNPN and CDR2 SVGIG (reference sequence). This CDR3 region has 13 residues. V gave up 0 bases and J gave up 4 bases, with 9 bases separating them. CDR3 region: CAWSVLRFTEAFF. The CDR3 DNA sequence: TGTGCCTGGAGTGTACTGAGGTTCACTGAAGCTTTCTTT.

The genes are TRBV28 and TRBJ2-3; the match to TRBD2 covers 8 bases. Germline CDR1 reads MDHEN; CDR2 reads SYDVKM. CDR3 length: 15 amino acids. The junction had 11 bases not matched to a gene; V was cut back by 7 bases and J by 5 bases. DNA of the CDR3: TGTGCCAGCACCGACGAGCGGGAGTATAGAGATACGCAGTATTTT. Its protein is CASTDEREYRDTQYF.

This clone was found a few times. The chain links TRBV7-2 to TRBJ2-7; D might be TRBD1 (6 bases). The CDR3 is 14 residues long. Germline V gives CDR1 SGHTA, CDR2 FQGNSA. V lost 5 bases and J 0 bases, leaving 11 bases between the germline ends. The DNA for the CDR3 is TGTGCCAGCAGCCTTGACAGGAACTCCTACGAGCAGTACTTC. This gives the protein CASSLDRNSYEQYF.

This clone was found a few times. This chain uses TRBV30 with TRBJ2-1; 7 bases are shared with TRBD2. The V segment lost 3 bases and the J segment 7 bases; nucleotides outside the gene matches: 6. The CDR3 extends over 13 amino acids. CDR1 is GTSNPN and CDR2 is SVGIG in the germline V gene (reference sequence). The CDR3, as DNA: TGTGCCTGGAGCGGGAGGCGTAGGAATGAGCAGTTCTTC. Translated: CAWSGRRRNEQFF.

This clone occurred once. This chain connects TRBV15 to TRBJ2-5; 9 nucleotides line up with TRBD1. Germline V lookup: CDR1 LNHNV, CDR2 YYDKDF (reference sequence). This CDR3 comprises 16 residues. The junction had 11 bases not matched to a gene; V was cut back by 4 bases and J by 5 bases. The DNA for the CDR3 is TGTGCCACCAGCATGCGGACAGGGGCCCGTGGGGAGACCCAGTACTTC. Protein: CATSMRTGARGETQYF.

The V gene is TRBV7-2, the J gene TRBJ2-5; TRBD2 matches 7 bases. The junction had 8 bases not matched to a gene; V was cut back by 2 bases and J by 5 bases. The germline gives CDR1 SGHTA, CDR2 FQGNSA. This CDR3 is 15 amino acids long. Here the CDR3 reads CASSLITGGGETQYF. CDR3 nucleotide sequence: TGTGCCAGCAGCTTAATAACGGGAGGAGGGGAGACCCAGTACTTC.

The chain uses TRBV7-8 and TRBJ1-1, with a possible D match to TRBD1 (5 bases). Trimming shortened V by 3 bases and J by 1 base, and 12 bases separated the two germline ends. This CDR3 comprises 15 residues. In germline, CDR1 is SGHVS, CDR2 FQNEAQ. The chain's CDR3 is CASSFTDSPNTEAFF. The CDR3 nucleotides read TGTGCCAGCAGCTTCACCGACAGTCCGAACACTGAAGCTTTCTTT.

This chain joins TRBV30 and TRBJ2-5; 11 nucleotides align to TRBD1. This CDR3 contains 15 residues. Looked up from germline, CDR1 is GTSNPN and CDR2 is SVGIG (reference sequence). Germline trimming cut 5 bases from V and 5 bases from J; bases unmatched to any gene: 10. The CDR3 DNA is TGTGCCTGGGGACGAGGGACAGGGGGAAGGGAGACCCAGTACTTC. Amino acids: CAWGRGTGGRETQYF. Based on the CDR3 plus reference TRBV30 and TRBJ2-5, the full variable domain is SQTIHQWPATLVQPVGSPLSLECTVEGTSNPNLYWYRQAAGRGLQLLFYSVGIGQISSEVPQNLSASRPQDRQFILSSKKLLLSDSGFYLCAWGRGTGGRETQYFGPGTRLLVL.

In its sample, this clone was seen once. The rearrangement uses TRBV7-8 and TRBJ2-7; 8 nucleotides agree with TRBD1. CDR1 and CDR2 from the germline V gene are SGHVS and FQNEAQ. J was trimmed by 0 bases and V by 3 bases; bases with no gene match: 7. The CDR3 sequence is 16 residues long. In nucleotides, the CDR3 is TGTGCCAGCAGCTTGGAAGCAGGGGGCCTCTCCTACGAGCAGTACTTC. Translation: CASSLEAGGLSYEQYF.

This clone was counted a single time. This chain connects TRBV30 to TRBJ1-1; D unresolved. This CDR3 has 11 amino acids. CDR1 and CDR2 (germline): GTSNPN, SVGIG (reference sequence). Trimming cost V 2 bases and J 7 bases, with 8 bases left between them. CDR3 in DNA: TGTGCCTGGAGTAAAAACTTTGAAGCTTTCTTT. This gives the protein CAWSKNFEAFF. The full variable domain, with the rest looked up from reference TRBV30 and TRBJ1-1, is SQTIHQWPATLVQPVGSPLSLECTVEGTSNPNLYWYRQAAGRGLQLLFYSVGIGQISSEVPQNLSASRPQDRQFILSSKKLLLSDSGFYLCAWSKNFEAFFGQGTRLTVV.

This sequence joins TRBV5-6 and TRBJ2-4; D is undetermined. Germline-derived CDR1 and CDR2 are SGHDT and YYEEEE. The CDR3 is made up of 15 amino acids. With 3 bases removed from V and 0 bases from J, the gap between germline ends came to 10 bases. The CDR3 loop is CASSSLTEAKNIQYF. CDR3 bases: TGTGCCAGCAGCTCTCTAACAGAAGCCAAAAACATTCAGTACTTC.

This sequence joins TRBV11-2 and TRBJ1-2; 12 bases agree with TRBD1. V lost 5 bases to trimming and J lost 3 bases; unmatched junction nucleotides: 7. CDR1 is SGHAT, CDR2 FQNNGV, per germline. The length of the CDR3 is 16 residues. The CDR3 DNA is TGTGCCAGCAGCCCCGCAGGGACAGGGGGCTACTATGGCTACACCTTC. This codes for CASSPAGTGGYYGYTF.

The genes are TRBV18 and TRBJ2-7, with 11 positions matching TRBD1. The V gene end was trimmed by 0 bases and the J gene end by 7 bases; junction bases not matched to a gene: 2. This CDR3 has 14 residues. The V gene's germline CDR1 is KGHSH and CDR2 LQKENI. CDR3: CASSPPGTGGEQYF. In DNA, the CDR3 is TGTGCCAGCTCACCACCCGGGACAGGGGGTGAGCAGTACTTC.

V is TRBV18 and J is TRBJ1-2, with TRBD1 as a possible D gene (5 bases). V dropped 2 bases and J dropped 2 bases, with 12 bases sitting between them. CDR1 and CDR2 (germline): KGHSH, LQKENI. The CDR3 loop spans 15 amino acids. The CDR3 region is CASSPSSGANYGYTF. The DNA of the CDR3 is TGTGCCAGCTCACCATCCTCCGGGGCAAACTATGGCTACACCTTC.

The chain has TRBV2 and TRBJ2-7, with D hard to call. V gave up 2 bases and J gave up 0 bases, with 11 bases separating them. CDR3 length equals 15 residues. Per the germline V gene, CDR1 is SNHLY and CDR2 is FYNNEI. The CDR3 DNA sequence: TGTGCCAGCAGTGAAATGGCTGTCACCTCCTACGAGCAGTACTTC. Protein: CASSEMAVTSYEQYF.

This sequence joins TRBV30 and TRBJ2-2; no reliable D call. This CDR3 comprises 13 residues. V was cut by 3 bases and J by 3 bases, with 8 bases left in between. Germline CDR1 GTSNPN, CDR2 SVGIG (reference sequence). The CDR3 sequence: CAWSPVYTGELFF. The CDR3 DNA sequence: TGTGCCTGGAGCCCGGTTTACACCGGGGAGCTGTTTTTT.

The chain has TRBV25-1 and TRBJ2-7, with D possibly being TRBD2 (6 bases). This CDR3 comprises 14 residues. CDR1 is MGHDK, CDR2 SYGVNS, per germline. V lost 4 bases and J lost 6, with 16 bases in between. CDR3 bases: TGTGCCAGCAGTGGCAGGGCGGGATCAACCGAGCAGTACTTC. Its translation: CASSGRAGSTEQYF.

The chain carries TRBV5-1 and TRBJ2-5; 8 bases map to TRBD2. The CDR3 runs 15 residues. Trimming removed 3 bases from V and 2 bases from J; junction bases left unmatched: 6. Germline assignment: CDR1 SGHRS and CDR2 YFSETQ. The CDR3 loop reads CASSSSGTRQETQYF. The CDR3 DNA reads TGCGCCAGCAGCTCCTCCGGGACTAGGCAAGAGACCCAGTACTTC.

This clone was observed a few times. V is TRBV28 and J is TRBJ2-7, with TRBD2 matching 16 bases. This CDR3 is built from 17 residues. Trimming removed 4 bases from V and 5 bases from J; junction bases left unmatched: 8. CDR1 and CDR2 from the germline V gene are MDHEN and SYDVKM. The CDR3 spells CASSSPGLAGGSHEQYF. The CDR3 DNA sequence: TGTGCCAGCAGTTCCCCGGGACTAGCGGGAGGGTCCCACGAGCAGTACTTC.

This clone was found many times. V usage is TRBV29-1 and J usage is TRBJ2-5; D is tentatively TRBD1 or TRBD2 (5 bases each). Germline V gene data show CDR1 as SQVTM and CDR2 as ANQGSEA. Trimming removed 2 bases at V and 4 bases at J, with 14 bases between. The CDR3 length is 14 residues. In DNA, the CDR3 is TGCAGCGTTGAAACCCGGGGCCGAGGAGAGACCCAGTACTTC. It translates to CSVETRGRGETQYF.

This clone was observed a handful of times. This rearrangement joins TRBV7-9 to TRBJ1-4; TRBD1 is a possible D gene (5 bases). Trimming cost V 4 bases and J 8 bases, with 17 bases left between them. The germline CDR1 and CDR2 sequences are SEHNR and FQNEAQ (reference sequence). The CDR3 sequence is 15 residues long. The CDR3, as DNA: TGTGCCAGCAGCTCAGGCGCAGGGATTGAGGAAAAACTGTTTTTT. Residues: CASSSGAGIEEKLFF.